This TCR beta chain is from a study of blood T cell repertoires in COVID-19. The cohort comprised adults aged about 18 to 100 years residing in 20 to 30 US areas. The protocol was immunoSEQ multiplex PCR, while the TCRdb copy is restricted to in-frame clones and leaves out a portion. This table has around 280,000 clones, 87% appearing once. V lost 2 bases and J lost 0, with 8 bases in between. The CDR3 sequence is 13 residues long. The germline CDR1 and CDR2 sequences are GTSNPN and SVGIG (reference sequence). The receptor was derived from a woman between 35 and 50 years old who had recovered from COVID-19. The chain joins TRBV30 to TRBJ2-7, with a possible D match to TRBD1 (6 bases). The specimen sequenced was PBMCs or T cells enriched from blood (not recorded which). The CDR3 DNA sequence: TGTGCCTGGAGTAAGGGGGTCTCCTACGAGCAGTACTTC. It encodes CAWSKGVSYEQYF.